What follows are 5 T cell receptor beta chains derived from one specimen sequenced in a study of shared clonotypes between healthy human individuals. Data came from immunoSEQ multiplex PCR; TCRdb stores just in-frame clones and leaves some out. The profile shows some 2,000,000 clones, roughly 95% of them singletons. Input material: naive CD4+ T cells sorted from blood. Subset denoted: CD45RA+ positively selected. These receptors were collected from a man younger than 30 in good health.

The DNA for the CDR3 is TGTGCCAGCAGTCTCCGCGGATACGCGGGAAATGAAAAACTGTTTTTT. This gives the protein CASSLRGYAGNEKLFF. The V call is TRBV28, the J call TRBJ1-4; no clear D gene. The germline CDR1 and CDR2 sequences are MDHEN and SYDVKM. Trimming left V 5 bases short and J 5 bases short, with 18 bases between. The CDR3 loop spans 16 amino acids. Looking up the rest from reference TRBV28 and TRBJ1-4 gives the full variable domain: DVKVTQSSRYLVKRTGEKVFLECVQDMDHENMFWYRQDPGLGLRLIYFSYDVKMKEKGDIPEGYSVSREKKERFSLILESASTNQTSMYLCASSLRGYAGNEKLFFGSGTQLSVL.

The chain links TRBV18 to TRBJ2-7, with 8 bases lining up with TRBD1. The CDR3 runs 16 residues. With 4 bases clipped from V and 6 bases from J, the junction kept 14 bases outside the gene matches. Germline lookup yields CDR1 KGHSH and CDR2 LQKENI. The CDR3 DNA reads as TGTGCCAGCTCACAATCACAGGGGGACCGGGCGGGCGAGCAGTACTTC. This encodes CASSQSQGDRAGEQYF.

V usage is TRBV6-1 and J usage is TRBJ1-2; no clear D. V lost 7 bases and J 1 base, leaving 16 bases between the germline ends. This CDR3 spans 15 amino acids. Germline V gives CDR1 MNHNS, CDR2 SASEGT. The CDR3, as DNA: TGTGCCAGCAACGGGGTAACTACCCATAACTATGGCTACACCTTC. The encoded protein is CASNGVTTHNYGYTF.

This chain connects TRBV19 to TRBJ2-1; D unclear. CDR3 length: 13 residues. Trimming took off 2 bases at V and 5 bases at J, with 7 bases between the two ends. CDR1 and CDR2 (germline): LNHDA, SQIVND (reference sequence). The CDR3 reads CASSIREDNEQFF. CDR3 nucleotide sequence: TGTGCCAGTAGTATACGTGAGGACAATGAGCAGTTCTTC.

The CDR3 sequence is CASSVGLGPTTYEQYF. Written as DNA, the CDR3 is TGTGCCAGCAGCGTAGGGCTGGGGCCGACTACCTACGAGCAGTACTTC. The rearrangement uses TRBV9 and TRBJ2-7; D might be TRBD1 or TRBD2, each matching 5 bases. Deletions cut 0 bases from V and 2 bases from J, with 15 bases between. Germline V gene data show CDR1 as SGDLS and CDR2 as YYNGEE. The CDR3 is 16 amino acids.